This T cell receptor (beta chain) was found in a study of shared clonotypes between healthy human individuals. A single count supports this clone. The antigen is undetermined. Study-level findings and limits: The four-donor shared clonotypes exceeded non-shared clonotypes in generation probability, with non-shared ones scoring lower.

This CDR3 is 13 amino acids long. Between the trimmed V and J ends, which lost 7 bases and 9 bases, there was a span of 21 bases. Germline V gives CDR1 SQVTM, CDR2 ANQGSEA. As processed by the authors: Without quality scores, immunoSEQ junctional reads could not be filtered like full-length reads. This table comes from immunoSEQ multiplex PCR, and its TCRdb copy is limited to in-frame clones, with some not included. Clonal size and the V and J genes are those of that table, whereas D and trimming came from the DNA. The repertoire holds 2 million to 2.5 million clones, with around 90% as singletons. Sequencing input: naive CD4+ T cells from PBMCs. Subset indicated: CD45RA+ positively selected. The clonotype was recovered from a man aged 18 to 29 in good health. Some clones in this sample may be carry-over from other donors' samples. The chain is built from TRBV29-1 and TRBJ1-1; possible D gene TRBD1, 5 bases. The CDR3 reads CSARGVGVDKAFF. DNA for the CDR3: TGCAGCGCCCGCGGGGTCGGGGTGGACAAAGCTTTCTTT.